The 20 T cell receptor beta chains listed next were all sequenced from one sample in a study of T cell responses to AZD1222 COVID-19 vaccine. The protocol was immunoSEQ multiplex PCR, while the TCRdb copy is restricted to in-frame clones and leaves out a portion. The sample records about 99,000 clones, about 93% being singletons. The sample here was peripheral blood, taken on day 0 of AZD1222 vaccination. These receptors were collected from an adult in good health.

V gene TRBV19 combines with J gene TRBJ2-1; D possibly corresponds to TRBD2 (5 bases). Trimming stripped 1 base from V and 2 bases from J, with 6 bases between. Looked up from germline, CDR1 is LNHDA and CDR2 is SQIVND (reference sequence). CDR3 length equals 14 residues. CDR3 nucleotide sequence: TGTGCCAGTAGTATAGCGGGAACCTACAATGAGCAGTTCTTC. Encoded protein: CASSIAGTYNEQFF.

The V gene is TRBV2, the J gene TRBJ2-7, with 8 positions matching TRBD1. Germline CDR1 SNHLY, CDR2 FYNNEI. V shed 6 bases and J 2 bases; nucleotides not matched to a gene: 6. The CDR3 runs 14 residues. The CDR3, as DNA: TGTGCCAGCAGGGACAGGGCCAAGCCCTACGAGCAGTACTTC. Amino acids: CASRDRAKPYEQYF.

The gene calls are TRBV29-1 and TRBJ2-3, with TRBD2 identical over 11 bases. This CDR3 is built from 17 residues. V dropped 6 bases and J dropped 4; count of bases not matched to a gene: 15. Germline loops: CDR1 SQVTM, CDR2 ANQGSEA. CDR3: CSVVLIRTSGWPDTQYF. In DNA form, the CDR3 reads TGCAGCGTCGTACTGATACGGACTAGCGGGTGGCCAGATACGCAGTATTTT.

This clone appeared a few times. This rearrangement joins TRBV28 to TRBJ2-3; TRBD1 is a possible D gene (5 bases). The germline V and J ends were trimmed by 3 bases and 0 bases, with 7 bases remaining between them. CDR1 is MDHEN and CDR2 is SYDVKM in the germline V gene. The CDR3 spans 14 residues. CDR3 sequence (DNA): TGTGCCAGCAGTTTGGCAGGGAGCACAGATACGCAGTATTTT. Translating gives CASSLAGSTDTQYF.

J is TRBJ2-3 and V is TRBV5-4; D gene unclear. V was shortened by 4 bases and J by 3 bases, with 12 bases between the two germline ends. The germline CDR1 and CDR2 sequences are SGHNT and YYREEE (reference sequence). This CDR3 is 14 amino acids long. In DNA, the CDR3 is TGTGCCAGCAGCCTTAACCAAGCGACAGATACGCAGTATTTT. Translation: CASSLNQATDTQYF.

The CDR3 is CASSPLPPAQPQHF. CDR3 nucleotides: TGTGCCAGCAGTCCACTCCCCCCGGCTCAGCCCCAGCATTTT. The chain has TRBV27 and TRBJ1-5; no reliable D call. With 5 bases removed from V and 6 bases from J, the gap between germline ends came to 14 bases. The CDR3 has 14 residues. Germline V gene data show CDR1 as MNHEY and CDR2 as SMNVEV (reference sequence).

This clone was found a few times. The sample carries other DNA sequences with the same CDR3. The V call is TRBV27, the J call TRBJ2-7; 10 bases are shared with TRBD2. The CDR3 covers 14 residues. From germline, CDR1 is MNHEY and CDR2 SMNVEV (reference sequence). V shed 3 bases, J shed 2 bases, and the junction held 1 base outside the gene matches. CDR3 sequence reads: CASSLLAGAYEQYF. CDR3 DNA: TGTGCCAGCAGTTTGCTAGCGGGGGCCTACGAGCAGTACTTC.

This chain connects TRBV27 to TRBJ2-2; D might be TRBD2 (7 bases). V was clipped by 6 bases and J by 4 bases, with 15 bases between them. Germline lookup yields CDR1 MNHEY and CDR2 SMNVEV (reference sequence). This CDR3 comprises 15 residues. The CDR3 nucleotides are TGTGCCAGCAGCTCACGGGGGGCGGGCACCGGGGAGCTGTTTTTT. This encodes CASSSRGAGTGELFF.

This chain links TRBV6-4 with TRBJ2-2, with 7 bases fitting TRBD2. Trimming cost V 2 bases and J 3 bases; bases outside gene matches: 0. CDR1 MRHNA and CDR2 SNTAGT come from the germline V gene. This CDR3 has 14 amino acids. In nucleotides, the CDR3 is TGTGCCAGCAGTGACGGGAGGGACACCGGGGAGCTGTTTTTT. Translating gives CASSDGRDTGELFF.

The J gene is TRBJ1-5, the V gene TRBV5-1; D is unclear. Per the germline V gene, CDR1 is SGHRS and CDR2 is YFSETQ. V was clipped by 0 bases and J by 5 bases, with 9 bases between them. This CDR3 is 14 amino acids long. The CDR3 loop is CASSLGQPDQPQHF. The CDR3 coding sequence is TGCGCCAGCAGCTTGGGCCAGCCGGATCAGCCCCAGCATTTT.

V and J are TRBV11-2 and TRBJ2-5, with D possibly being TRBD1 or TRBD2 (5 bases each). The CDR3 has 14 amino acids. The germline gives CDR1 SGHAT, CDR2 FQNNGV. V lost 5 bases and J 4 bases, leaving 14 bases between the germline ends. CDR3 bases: TGTGCCAGCAGCCTCGGACATGGGGGAGAGACCCAGTACTTC. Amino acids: CASSLGHGGETQYF.

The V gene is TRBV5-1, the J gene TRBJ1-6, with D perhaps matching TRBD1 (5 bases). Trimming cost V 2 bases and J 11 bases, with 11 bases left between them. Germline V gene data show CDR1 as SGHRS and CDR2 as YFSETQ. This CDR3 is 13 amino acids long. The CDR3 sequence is CASSLRGVPPLHF. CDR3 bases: TGCGCCAGCAGCTTAAGGGGTGTACCACCCCTCCACTTT.

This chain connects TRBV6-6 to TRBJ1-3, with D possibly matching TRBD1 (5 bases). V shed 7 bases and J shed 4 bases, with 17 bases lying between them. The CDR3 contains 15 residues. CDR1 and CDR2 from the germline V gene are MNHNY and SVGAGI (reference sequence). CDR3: CASKVGHRTGNTIYF. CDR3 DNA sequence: TGTGCCAGCAAGGTCGGACACAGGACGGGAAACACCATATATTTT.

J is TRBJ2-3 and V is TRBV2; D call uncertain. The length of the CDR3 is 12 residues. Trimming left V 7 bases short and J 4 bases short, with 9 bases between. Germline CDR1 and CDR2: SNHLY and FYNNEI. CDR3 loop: CASTEVADTQYF. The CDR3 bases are TGTGCCAGCACCGAAGTAGCAGATACGCAGTATTTT.

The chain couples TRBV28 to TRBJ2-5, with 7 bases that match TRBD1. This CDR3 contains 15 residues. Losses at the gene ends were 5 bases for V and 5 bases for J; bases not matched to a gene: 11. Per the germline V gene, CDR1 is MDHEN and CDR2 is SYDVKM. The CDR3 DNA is TGTGCCAGCAGTGACAGGGTCAACTCTTTGGAGACCCAGTACTTC. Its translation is CASSDRVNSLETQYF.

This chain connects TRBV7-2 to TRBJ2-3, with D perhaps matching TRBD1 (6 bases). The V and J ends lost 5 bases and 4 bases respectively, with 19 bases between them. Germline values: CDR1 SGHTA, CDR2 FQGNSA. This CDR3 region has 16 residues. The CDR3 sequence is CASSLRGFTLADTQYF. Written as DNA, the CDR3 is TGTGCCAGCAGCCTCAGGGGTTTCACTTTGGCAGATACGCAGTATTTT.

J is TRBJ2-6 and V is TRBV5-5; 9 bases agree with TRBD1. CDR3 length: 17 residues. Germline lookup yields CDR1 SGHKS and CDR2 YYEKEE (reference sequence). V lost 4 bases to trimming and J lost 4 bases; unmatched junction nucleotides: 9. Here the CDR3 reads CASSVGQGSLGANVLTF. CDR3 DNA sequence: TGTGCCAGCAGCGTGGGACAGGGCTCTCTGGGGGCCAACGTCCTGACTTTC.

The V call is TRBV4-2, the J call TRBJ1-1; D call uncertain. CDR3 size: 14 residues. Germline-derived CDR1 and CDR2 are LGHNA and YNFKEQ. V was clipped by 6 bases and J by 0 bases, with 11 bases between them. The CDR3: CASRRTSMNTEAFF. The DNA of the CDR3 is TGTGCCAGCAGAAGGACCTCCATGAACACTGAAGCTTTCTTT.

In nucleotides, the CDR3 is TGTGCCTGGAGTGGGACTAGCGAAAACATTCAGTACTTC. Its translation: CAWSGTSENIQYF. The rearrangement joins TRBV30 to TRBJ2-4, with 9 bases fitting TRBD2. CDR1 GTSNPN and CDR2 SVGIG come from the germline V gene (reference sequence). The CDR3 consists of 13 residues. J gave up 5 bases and V 1 base, and 0 bases lay outside the gene matches.

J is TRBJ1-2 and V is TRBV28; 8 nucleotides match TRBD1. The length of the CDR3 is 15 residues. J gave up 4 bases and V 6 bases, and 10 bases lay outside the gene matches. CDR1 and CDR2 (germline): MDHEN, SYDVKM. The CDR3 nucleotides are TGTGCCAGCAGGACATCCGGGACAGGCGGCTATGGCTACACCTTC. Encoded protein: CASRTSGTGGYGYTF.